This T cell receptor (beta chain) originates from a study of blood T cell repertoires in COVID-19. Background on the study: The analysed material was cDNA or gDNA that came from T cells, B-cell-depleted T cells, or PBMCs.

Profiling relied on immunoSEQ multiplex PCR, and the TCRdb table lists in-frame clones only, not all of them. The table lists under 300,000 clones, approximately 85% of them singletons. With 5 bases removed from V and 0 bases from J, the gap between germline ends came to 8 bases. In germline, CDR1 is ENHRY, CDR2 SYGVKD. CDR3 length: 14 amino acids. The J gene is TRBJ1-5, the V gene TRBV10-3; D gene ambiguous. Sequencing was performed on peripheral blood. The sequence came from a man aged 50 or older with acute or convalescent COVID-19. The CDR3 spells CAISLEYSNQPQHF. The CDR3 coding sequence is TGTGCCATCAGTCTGGAGTATAGCAATCAGCCCCAGCATTTT.